This T cell receptor beta chain was observed in a study of CD8 T cells in Susac syndrome. RNA in amounts of about 0.5 to 1 ug was reverse transcribed with random hexamers. TCRdb ran MiXCR on the immunoSEQ multiplex PCR reads and lists one entry per CDR3 protein. In the table there are 250,000 to 300,000 distinct CDR3 sequences, roughly 90% of which are singletons. Losses at the gene ends were 5 bases for V and 1 base for J; bases not matched to a gene: 5. The CDR3 totals 15 residues. The germline gives CDR1 SGHVS, CDR2 FNYEAQ. The chain has TRBV7-6 and TRBJ2-1, with TRBD2 matching 7 bases. The TCR was taken from a human donor with multiple sclerosis. Input material: CD8+ T cells from PBMCs. CDR3 sequence reads: CASSPIAGSYNEQFF. DNA of the CDR3: TGTGCCAGCAGCCCCATAGCGGGTTCCTACAATGAGCAGTTCTTC. Full variable domain (missing parts from reference TRBV7-6 and TRBJ2-1): GAGVSQSPRYKVTKRGQDVALRCDPISGHVSLYWYRQALGQGPEFLTYFNYEAQQDKSGLPNDRFSAERPEGSISTLTIQRTEQRDSAMYRCASSPIAGSYNEQFFGPGTRLTVL.